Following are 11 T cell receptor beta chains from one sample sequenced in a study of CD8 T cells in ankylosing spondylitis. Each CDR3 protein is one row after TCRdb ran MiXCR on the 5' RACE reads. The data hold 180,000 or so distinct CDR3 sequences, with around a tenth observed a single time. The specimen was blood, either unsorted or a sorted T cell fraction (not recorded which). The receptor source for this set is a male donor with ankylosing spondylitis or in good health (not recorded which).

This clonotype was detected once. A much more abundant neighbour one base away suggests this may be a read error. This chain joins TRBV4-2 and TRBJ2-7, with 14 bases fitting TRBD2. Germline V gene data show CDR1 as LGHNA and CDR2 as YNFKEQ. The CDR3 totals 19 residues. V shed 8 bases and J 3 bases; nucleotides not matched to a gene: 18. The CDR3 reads CASGLEGTSGGPRSYEQYF. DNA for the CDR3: TGTGCCAGCGGCCTTGAGGGGACTAGCGGGGGACCCCGTAGCTACGAGCAGTACTTC.

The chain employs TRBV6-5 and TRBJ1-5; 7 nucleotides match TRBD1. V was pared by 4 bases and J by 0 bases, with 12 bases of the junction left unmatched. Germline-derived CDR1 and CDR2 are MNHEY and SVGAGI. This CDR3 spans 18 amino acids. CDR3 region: CASSSSRRQGYSNQPQHF. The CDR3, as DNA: TGTGCCAGCAGTTCCTCACGACGACAGGGCTATAGCAATCAGCCCCAGCATTTT.

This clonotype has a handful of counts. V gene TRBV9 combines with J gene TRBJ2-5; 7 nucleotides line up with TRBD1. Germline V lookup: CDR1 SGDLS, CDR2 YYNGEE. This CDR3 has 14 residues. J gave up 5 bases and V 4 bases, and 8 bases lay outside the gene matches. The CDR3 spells CASSKPSGQETQYF. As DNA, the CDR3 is TGTGCCAGCAGCAAACCCTCGGGACAGGAGACCCAGTACTTC.

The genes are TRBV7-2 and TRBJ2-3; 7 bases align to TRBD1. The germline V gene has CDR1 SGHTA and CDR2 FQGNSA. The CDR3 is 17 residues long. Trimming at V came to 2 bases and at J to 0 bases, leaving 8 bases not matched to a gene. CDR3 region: CASSLPSGGTSTDTQYF. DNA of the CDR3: TGTGCCAGCAGCTTACCTTCAGGGGGAACTAGCACAGATACGCAGTATTTT.

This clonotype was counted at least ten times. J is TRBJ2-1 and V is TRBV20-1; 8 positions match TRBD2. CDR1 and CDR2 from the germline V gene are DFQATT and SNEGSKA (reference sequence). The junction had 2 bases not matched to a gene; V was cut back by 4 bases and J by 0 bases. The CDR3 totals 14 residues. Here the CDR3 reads CSAILAVSYNEQFF. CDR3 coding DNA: TGCAGTGCTATACTAGCGGTCTCCTACAATGAGCAGTTCTTC.

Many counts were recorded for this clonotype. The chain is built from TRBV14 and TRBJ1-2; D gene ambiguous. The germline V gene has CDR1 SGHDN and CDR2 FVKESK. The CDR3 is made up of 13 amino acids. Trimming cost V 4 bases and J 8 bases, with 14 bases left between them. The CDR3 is CASSPRPLGGYTF. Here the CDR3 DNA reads TGTGCCAGCAGCCCCCGACCGCTCGGGGGCTACACCTTC. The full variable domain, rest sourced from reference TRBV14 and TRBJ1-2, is EAGVTQFPSHSVIEKGQTVTLRCDPISGHDNLYWYRRVMGKEIKFLLHFVKESKQDESGMPNNRFLAERTGGTYSTLKVQPAELEDSGVYFCASSPRPLGGYTFGSGTRLTVV.

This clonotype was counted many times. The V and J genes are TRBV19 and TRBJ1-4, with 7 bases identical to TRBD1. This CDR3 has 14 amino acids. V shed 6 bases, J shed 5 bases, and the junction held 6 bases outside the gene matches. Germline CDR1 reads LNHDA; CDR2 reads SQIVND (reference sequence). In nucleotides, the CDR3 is TGTGCCAGTAGGCCGACAGGGATAAATGAAAAACTGTTTTTT. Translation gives CASRPTGINEKLFF.

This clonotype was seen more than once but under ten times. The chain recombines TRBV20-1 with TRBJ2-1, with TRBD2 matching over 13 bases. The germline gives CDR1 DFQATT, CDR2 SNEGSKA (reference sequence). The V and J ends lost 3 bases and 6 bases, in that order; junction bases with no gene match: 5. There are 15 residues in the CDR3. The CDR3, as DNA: TGCAGTGCTAGCTGGACTAGCGGGAGATCCAATGAGCAGTTCTTC. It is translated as CSASWTSGRSNEQFF.

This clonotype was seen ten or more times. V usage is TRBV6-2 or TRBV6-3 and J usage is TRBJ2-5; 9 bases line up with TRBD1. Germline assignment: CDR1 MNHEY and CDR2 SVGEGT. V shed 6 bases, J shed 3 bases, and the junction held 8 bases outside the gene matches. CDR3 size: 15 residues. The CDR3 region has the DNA TGTGCCAGCAGCCTCCCCCGGGACAGGGAAGAGACCCAGTACTTC. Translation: CASSLPRDREETQYF.

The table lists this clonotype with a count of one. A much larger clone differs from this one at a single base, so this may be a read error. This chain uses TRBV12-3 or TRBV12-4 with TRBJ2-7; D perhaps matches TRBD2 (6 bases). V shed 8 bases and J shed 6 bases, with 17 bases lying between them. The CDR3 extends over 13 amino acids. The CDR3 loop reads CASGPGGMVEQYF. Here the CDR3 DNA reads TGTGCCAGCGGTCCTGGGGGGATGGTCGAGCAGTACTTC.

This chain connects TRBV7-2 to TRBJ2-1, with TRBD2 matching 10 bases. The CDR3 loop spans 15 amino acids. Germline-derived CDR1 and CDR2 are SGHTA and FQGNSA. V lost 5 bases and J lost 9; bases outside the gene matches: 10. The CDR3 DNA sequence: TGTGCCAGCAGCGACAGCGGGGGGGCTAGGAGTGAGCAGTTCTTC. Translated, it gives CASSDSGGARSEQFF.